A selection of T cell receptor beta chains follows, all from one sample in a study of cytomegalovirus exposure and HLA in healthy donors. The protocol was immunoSEQ multiplex PCR, while the TCRdb copy is restricted to in-frame clones and leaves out a portion. The sample has roughly 190,000 clones, 70% to 80% seen once. The sequencing input was PBMCs. Every receptor here comes from a woman aged 25 to 39 in good health and CMV-seropositive. CDR3s include the opening cysteine and the closing phenylalanine or tryptophan. The D gene is left open where the match is weak. Some rows mark clone size as missing; the rest say once, few, many or name a class of expanded clone.

cdr3_nt cdr3_aa j_call d_call v_call cdr3_length clone_size
TGTGCCTGGAGTTTCGACAGGGGCTTTGGTGAGCAGTTCTTC CAWSFDRGFGEQFF TRBJ2-1 TRBD1 TRBV30 14 NA
TGTGCCAGCAGTGCGGGTTTCGACACTGAAGCTTTCTTT CASSAGFDTEAFF TRBJ1-1 NA TRBV6-1 13 NA
TGTGCCAGCAGTTTTGGTGGCGGGAGCCCCTCCTACGAGCAGTACTTC CASSFGGGSPSYEQYF TRBJ2-7 TRBD2 TRBV27 16 NA
TGTGCCAGCAGTTCCCTAGGCTACACCTTC CASSSLGYTF TRBJ1-2 NA TRBV28 10 once
TGTGCCAGCAGCCATCCCATGACAGCGAACACCGGGGAGCTGTTTTTT CASSHPMTANTGELFF TRBJ2-2 NA TRBV14 16 NA
TGTGCCGCCAGGATGACAGCGATGAACACTGAAGCTTTCTTT CAARMTAMNTEAFF TRBJ1-1 NA TRBV6-5 14 NA
TGTGCCAGCAGCTCATACAATGAGCAGTTCTTC CASSSYNEQFF TRBJ2-1 NA TRBV5-4 11 NA
TGTGCCAGCAGCTTAATCGGCGAACCTGGGGAGTCCATTTACGAGCAGTACTTC CASSLIGEPGESIYEQYF TRBJ2-7 NA TRBV7-6 18 NA
TGCGCCAGCAGAAAAGACAGTTTTGAAGCTTTCTTT CASRKDSFEAFF TRBJ1-1 NA TRBV5-1 12 NA
TGTGCCAGTAGTTTCGGACGGGGGGATCAGCCCCAGCATTTT CASSFGRGDQPQHF TRBJ1-5 NA TRBV19 14 NA
TGTGCCAGCACACGACAGGGGGGAGCAGATGGCTACACCTTC CASTRQGGADGYTF TRBJ1-2 TRBD1 TRBV25-1 14 NA
TGCAGCGTCCGCACGCTGGGGGCGCGTGCAGGTGAGCAGTTCTTC CSVRTLGARAGEQFF TRBJ2-1 NA TRBV29-1 15 NA
TGTGCCAGCAGGAGAACTTGGGACTCCAGGGAGACCCAGTACTTC CASRRTWDSRETQYF TRBJ2-5 NA TRBV6-5 15 few
TGCGCCAGCAGCGTCGACAGGGTAGGCAATGAGCAGTTCTTC CASSVDRVGNEQFF TRBJ2-1 TRBD1 TRBV5-1 14 few
TGTGCCAGCAGTGAATTCGTGAGATTCGAGCAGTACTTC CASSEFVRFEQYF TRBJ2-7 NA TRBV2 13 few
TGTGCCTGGAGTGTACTAGCGGGGGGGCCCCGAGAGACCCAGTACTTC CAWSVLAGGPRETQYF TRBJ2-5 TRBD2 TRBV30 16 NA
TGTGCCAGCAGCCGGGTCGGGGCGGGAGGTCTCGAGCAGTACTTC CASSRVGAGGLEQYF TRBJ2-7 TRBD2 TRBV5-4 15 NA
TGTGCCAGCAGCCCCGGTGTAATCGGTACGAATGAGCAGTTCTTC CASSPGVIGTNEQFF TRBJ2-1 NA TRBV5-4 15 NA
TGTGCCATCAGTGAGTTACGACTAGCGGGGGGGCAAGGGGATGAGCAGTTCTTC CAISELRLAGGQGDEQFF TRBJ2-1 TRBD2 TRBV10-3 18 NA
TGCGCCAGCAGCTTTACGACAGGGGATGAAAAACTGTTTTTT CASSFTTGDEKLFF TRBJ1-4 TRBD1 TRBV5-1 14 NA
TGTGCCAGCAGCTTAGGACAGGGATTACAAGAGACCCAGTACTTC CASSLGQGLQETQYF TRBJ2-5 TRBD1 TRBV5-4 15 few
TGCAGCGTGAGACGGGTTAACACTGAAGCTTTCTTT CSVRRVNTEAFF TRBJ1-1 NA TRBV29-1 12 NA
TGTGCCAGCAGCTCACAAGACACCGGGGAGCTGTTTTTT CASSSQDTGELFF TRBJ2-2 NA TRBV5-5 13 once
TGTGCCAGCAGCTATAGTCCCAATGAGCAGTTCTTC CASSYSPNEQFF TRBJ2-1 NA TRBV7-9 12 NA
TGTGCCAGCAGTCCGGGGACAGGGCTAGGTGGAATGTATGAGCAGTTCTTC CASSPGTGLGGMYEQFF TRBJ2-1 TRBD1 TRBV27 17 NA
TGTGCCAGCTCACCACGGCCCCGGGATCAGCCCCAGCATTTT CASSPRPRDQPQHF TRBJ1-5 NA TRBV18 14 NA
TGCGCCAGCAGCCCAGAGGGGGCTTCACCCCTCCACTTT CASSPEGASPLHF TRBJ1-6 TRBD1 TRBV5-1 13 NA